This T cell receptor beta chain was observed in a study of blood T cell repertoires in COVID-19. In the authors' methods: By means of reference gene primer amplification, nucleated cell counts were estimated. Produced via immunoSEQ multiplex PCR; TCRdb's table is partial and in-frame only. The DNA gave D and trimming, while V, J and clone size come from that table. The sample holds roughly 67,000 clones, about 86% seen once. Germline V gene sequence: CDR1 SGHTA, CDR2 FQGNSA. CDR3 length: 16 residues. V was pared by 3 bases and J by 8 bases, with 12 bases of the junction left unmatched. What was sequenced was peripheral blood. The rearrangement joins TRBV7-2 to TRBJ1-4; 7 bases are shared with TRBD1. This TCR was recovered from a man aged 50 to 60 with active COVID-19. The CDR3 DNA is TGTGCCAGCAGCTTCAAAGAGACAGGGCGGCGAGAAAAACTGTTTTTT. It codes for CASSFKETGRREKLFF.